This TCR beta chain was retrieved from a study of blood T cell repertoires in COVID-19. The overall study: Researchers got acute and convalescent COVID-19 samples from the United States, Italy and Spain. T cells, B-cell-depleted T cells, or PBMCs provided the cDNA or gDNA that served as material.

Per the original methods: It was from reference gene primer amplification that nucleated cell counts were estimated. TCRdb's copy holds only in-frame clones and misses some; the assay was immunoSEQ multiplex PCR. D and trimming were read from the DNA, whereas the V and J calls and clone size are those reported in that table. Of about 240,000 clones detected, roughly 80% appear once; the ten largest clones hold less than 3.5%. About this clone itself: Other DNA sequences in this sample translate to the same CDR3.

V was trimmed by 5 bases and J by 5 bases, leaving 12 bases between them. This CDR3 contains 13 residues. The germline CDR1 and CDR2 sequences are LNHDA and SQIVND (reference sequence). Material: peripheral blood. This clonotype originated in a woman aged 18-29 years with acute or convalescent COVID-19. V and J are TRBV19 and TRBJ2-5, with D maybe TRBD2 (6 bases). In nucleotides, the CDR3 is TGTGCCAGTAGTGTGACTAGGCGGGAGACCCAGTACTTC. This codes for CASSVTRRETQYF. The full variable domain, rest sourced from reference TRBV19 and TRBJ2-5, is DGGITQSPKYLFRKEGQNVTLSCEQNLNHDAMYWYRQDPGQGLRLIYYSQIVNDFQKGDIAEGYSVSREKKESFPLTVTSAQKNPTAFYLCASSVTRRETQYFGPGTRLLVL.